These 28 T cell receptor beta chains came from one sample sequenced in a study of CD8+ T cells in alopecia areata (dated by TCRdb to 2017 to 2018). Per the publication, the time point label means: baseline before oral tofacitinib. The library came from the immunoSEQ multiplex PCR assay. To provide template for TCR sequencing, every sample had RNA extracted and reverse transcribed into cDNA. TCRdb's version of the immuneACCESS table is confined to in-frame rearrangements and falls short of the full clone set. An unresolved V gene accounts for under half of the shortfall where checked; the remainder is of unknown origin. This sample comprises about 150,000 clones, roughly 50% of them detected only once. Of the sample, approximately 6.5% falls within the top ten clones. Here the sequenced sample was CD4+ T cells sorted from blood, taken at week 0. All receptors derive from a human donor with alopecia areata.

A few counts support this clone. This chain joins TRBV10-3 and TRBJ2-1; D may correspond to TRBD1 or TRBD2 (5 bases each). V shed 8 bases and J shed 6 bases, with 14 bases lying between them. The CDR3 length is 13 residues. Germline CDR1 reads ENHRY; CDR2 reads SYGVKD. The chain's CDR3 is CAIERKGSNEQFF. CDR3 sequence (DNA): TGTGCCATCGAACGAAAGGGGAGCAATGAGCAGTTCTTC.

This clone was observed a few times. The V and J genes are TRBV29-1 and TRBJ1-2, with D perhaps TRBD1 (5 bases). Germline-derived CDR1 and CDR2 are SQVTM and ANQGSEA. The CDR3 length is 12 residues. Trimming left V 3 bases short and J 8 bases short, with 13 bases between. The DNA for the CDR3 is TGCAGCGTTGATAAGACTGGGGGGGGCTACACCTTC. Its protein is CSVDKTGGGYTF.

CDR3 protein: CASSSRQERTQYF. DNA of the CDR3: TGTGCCAGCAGCTCCCGACAGGAGCGAACCCAGTACTTC. The chain carries TRBV5-6 and TRBJ2-5; a weak D match, TRBD1 (6 bases). The CDR3 is made up of 13 amino acids. The V end was cut by 3 bases, the J end by 8 bases, with 14 bases between. CDR1 and CDR2 from the germline V gene are SGHDT and YYEEEE.

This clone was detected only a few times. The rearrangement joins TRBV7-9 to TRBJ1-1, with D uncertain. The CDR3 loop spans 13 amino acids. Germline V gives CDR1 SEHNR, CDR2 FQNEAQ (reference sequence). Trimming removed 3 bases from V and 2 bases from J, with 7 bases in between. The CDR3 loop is CASSLGFNTEAFF. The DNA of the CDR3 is TGTGCCAGCAGCTTGGGGTTTAACACTGAAGCTTTCTTT. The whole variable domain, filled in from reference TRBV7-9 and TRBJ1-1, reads DTGVSQNPRHKITKRGQNVTFRCDPISEHNRLYWYRQTLGQGPEFLTYFQNEAQLEKSRLLSDRFSAERPKGSFSTLEIQRTEQGDSAMYLCASSLGFNTEAFFGQGTRLTVV.

CDR3 DNA: TGTGCCAGCAGTCCGCTCCCTCCCGGGACAGGGAGGGAAAAACTGTTTTTT. It is translated as CASSPLPPGTGREKLFF. V usage is TRBV27 and J usage is TRBJ1-4, with TRBD1 matching over 9 bases. Trimming took 5 bases from V and 8 from J; bases not matched to a gene: 15. The germline CDR1 and CDR2 sequences are MNHEY and SMNVEV (reference sequence). The CDR3 extends over 17 amino acids.

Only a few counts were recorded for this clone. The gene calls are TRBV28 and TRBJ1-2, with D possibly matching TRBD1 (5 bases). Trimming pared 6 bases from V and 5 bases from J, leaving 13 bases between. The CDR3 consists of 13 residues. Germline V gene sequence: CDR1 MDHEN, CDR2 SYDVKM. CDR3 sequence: CASSPGGGYGYTF. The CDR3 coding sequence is TGTGCCAGCAGCCCCGGCGGGGGATATGGCTACACCTTC.

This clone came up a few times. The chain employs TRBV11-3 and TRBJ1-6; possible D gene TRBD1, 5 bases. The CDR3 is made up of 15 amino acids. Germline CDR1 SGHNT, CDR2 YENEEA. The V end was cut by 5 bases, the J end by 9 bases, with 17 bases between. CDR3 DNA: TGTGCCAGCAGCCAAGGACACCTGAAGGGTTCACCCCTCCACTTT. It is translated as CASSQGHLKGSPLHF. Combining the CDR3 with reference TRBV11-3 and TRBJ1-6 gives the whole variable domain EAGVVQSPRYKIIEKKQPVAFWCNPISGHNTLYWYLQNLGQGPELLIRYENEEAVDDSQLPKDRFSAERLKGVDSTLKIQPAELGDSAVYLCASSQGHLKGSPLHFGNGTRLTVT.

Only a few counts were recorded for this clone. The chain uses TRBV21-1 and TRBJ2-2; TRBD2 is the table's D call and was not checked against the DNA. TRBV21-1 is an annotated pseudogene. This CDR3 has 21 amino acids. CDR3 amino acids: CASSKVVVQGLAGPNTGELFF. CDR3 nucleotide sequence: TGTGCCAGCAGCAAAGTCGTGGTTCAGGGACTAGCGGGTCCGAACACCGGGGAGCTGTTTTTT.

The CDR3 sequence: CASRRGGSFGYTF. DNA for the CDR3: TGTGCCAGCAGGAGAGGAGGGAGTTTTGGCTACACCTTC. The chain employs TRBV7-2 and TRBJ1-2; no firm D call. The CDR3 consists of 13 residues. V lost 6 bases and J 7 bases, leaving 15 bases between the germline ends. CDR1 and CDR2 from the germline V gene are SGHTA and FQGNSA.

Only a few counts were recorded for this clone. DNA for the CDR3: TGCGCCAGCAGTCAATGGGTCCCGGACATTAATCAGCCCCAGCATTTT. This sequence encodes CASSQWVPDINQPQHF. J is TRBJ1-5 and V is TRBV23-1; possibly TRBD1 for D (5 bases). TRBV23-1 is treated as an ORF (open reading frame) with a function not yet certain. The CDR3 is 16 amino acids. Trimming stripped 1 base from V and 4 bases from J, with 14 bases between.

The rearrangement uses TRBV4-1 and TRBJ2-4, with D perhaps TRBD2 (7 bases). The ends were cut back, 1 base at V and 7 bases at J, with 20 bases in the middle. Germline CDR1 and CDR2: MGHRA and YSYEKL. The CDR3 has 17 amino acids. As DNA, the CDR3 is TGCGCCAGCAGCCAAGTAGTTCGGGGGGCTGAGGGGAACATTCAGTACTTC. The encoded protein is CASSQVVRGAEGNIQYF.

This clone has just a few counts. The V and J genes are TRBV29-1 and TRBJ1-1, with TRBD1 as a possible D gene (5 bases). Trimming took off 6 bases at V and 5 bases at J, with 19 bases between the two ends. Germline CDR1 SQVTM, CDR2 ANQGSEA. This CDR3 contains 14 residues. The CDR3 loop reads CSVDGITGGTEAFF. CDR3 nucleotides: TGCAGCGTGGACGGGATCACGGGGGGGACTGAAGCTTTCTTT.

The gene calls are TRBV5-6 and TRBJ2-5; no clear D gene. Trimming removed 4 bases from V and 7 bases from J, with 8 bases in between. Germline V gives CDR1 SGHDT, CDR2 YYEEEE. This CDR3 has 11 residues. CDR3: CASSVERTQYF. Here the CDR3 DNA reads TGTGCCAGCAGCGTTGAGAGGACCCAGTACTTC.

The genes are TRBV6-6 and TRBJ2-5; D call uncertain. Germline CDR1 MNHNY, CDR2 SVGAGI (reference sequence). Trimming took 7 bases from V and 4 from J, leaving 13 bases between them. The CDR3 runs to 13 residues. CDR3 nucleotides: TGTGCCAGCACCCCCGACCCGGCAGAGACCCAGTACTTC. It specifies CASTPDPAETQYF.

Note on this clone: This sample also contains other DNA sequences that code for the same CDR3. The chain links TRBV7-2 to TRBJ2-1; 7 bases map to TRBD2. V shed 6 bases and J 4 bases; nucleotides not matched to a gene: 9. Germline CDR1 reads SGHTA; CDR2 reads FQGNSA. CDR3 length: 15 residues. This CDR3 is CASSSTGTNYNEQFF. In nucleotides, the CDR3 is TGTGCCAGCAGTTCCACCGGGACTAATTACAATGAGCAGTTCTTC.

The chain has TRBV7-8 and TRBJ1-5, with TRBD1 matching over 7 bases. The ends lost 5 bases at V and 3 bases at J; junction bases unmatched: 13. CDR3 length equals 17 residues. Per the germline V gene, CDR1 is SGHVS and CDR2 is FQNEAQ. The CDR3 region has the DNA TGTGCCAGCAGCGTTACGGGACAGAAATACGTCAATCAGCCCCAGCATTTT. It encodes CASSVTGQKYVNQPQHF. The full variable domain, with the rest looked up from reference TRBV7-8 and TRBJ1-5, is GAGVSQSPRYKVAKRGQDVALRCDPISGHVSLFWYQQALGQGPEFLTYFQNEAQLDKSGLPSDRFFAERPEGSVSTLKIQRTQQEDSAVYLCASSVTGQKYVNQPQHFGDGTRLSIL.

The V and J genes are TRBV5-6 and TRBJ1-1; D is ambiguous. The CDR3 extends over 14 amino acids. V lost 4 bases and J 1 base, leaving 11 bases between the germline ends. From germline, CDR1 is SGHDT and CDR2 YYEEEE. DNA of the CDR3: TGTGCCAGCAGCATTTTTGACCGGAACACTGAAGCTTTCTTT. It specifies CASSIFDRNTEAFF.

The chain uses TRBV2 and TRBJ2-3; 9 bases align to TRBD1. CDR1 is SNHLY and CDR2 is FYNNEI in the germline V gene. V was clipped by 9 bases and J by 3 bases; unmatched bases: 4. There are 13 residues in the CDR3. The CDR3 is CARGTGRTDTQYF. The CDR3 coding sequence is TGTGCCAGAGGGACAGGGAGGACAGATACGCAGTATTTT.

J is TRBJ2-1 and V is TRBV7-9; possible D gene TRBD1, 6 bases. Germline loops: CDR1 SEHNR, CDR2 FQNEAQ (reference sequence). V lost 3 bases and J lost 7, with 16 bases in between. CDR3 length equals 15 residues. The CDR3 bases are TGTGCCAGCAGCTTTGGACAGTCCGCCCTTAATGAGCAGTTCTTC. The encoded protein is CASSFGQSALNEQFF.

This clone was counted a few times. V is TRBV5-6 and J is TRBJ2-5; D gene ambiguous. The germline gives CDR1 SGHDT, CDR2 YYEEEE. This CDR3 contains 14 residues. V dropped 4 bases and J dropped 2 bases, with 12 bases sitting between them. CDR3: CASSTRQQQETQYF. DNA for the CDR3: TGTGCCAGCAGCACACGCCAGCAGCAAGAGACCCAGTACTTC.

The CDR3 DNA reads as TGTGCCAGCACTGGGACTCCCAGCAGTGGCTACACCTTC. This codes for CASTGTPSSGYTF. This chain links TRBV2 with TRBJ1-2; D perhaps matches TRBD1 (5 bases). The CDR3 extends over 13 amino acids. Trimming cost V 7 bases and J 7 bases, with 16 bases left between them. Germline CDR1 and CDR2: SNHLY and FYNNEI.

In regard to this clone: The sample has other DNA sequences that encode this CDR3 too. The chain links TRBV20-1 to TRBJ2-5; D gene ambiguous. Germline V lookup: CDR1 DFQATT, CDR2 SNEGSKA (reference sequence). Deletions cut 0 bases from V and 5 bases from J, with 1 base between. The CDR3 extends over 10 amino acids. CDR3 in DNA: TGCAGTGCTAGAGAGGAGACCCAGTACTTC. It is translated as CSAREETQYF.

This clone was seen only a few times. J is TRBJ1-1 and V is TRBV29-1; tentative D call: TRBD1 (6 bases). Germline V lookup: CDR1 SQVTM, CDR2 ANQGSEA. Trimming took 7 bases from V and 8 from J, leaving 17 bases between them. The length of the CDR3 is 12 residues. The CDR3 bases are TGCAGCGCCAAGGCGGACGGGGGCGAAGCTTTCTTT. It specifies CSAKADGGEAFF.

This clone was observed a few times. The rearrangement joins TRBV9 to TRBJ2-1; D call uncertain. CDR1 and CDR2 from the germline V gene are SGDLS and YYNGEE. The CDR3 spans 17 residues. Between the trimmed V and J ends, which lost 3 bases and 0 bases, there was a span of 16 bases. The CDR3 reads CASSALGEVSSYNEQFF. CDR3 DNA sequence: TGTGCCAGCAGCGCCCTAGGTGAGGTGAGCTCCTACAATGAGCAGTTCTTC. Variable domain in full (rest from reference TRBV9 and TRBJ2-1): DSGVTQTPKHLITATGQRVTLRCSPRSGDLSVYWYQQSLDQGLQFLIQYYNGEERAKGNILERFSAQQFPDLHSELNLSSLELGDSALYFCASSALGEVSSYNEQFFGPGTRLTVL.

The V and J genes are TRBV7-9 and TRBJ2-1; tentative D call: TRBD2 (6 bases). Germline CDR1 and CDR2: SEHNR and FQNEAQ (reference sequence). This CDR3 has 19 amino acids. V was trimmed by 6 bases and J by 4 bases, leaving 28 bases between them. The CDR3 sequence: CASRSLAPSRRGKYNEQFF. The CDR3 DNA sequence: TGTGCCAGCAGGTCTCTAGCGCCCAGCCGAAGAGGTAAATACAATGAGCAGTTCTTC.

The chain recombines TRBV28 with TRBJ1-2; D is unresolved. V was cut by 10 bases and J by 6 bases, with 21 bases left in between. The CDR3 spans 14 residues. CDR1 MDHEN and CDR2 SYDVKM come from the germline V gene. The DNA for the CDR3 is TGTGCCACATCAGTAGAGGCGTTATATCATGGCTACACCTTC. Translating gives CATSVEALYHGYTF.

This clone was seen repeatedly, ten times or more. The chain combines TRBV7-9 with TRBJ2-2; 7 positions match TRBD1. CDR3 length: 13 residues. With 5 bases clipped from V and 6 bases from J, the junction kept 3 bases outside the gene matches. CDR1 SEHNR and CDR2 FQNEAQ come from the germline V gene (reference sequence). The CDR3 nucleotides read TGTGCCAGCAGCGGCCAGGGGGCCGGGGAGCTGTTTTTT. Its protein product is CASSGQGAGELFF.

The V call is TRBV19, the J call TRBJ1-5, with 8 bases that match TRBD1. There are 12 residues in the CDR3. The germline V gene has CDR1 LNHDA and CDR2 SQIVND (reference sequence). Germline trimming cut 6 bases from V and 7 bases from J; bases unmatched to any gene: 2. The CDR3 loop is CASRGQGQPQHF. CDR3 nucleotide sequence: TGTGCCAGTAGAGGACAGGGACAGCCCCAGCATTTT. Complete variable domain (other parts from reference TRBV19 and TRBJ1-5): DGGITQSPKYLFRKEGQNVTLSCEQNLNHDAMYWYRQDPGQGLRLIYYSQIVNDFQKGDIAEGYSVSREKKESFPLTVTSAQKNPTAFYLCASRGQGQPQHFGDGTRLSIL.